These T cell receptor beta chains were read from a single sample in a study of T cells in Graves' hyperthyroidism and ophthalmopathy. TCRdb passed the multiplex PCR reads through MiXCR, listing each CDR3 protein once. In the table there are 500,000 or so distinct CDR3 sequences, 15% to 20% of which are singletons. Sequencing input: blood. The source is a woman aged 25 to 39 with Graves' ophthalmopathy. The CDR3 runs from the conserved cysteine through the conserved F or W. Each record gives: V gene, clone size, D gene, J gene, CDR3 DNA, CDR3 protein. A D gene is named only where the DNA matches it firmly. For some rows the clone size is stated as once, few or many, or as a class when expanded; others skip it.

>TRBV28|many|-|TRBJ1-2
TGTGCCAGCAGAGACAGCTCCAGGGGCTACACCTTC
CASRDSSRGYTF
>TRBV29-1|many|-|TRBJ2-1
TGCAGCGGTAGGGGGACGTCTCACAATGAGCAGTTCTTC
CSGRGTSHNEQFF
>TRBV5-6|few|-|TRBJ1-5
TGTGCCAGCAGCCCCGGTTCCTCCCGTGACAATCAGCCCCAGCATTTT
CASSPGSSRDNQPQHF
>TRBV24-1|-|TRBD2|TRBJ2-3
TGTGCCACCAGTGATTTGCAACAGGGGATTAGCGGGAGGCTAAGCACAGATACGCAGTATTTT
CATSDLQQGISGRLSTDTQYF
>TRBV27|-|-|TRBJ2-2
TGTGCCAGCAGTTTATACCCAGGGAGACTGTTTTTT
CASSLYPGRLFF
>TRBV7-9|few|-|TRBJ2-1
TGTGCCAGCAGCCCAACCTGGGATGAGCAGTTCTTC
CASSPTWDEQFF
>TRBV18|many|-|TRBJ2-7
TGTGCCAGCTCCCATGGAGTTGCAGGGTTCGACGAGCAGTACTTC
CASSHGVAGFDEQYF
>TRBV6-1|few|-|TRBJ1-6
TGTGCCAGCATCCGTTCGACAGCTAATTCACCCCTCCACTTT
CASIRSTANSPLHF
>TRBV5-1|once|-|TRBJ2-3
TGCGCCAGCAGCTTGGCACCCCCGGTGGATACGCAGTATTTT
CASSLAPPVDTQYF
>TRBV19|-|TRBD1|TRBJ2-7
TGTGCCAGTAGTCGACAGGGGGCAACGGAATCCTACGAGCAGTACTTC
CASSRQGATESYEQYF
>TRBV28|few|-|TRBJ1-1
TGTGCCAGCCCGTTGGGGGGCGAGAACACTGAAGCTTTCTTT
CASPLGGENTEAFF
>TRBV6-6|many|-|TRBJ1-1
TGTGCCAGCAGTTACTCGATAGGCGACACTGAAGCTTTCTTT
CASSYSIGDTEAFF
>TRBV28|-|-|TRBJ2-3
TGTGCCAGCAGCATTCGAGTGGTAGATACGCAGTATTTT
CASSIRVVDTQYF
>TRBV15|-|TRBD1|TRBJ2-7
TGTGCCACCAGCAGAGATCTTCAGGGGGTATACGAGCAGTACTTC
CATSRDLQGVYEQYF
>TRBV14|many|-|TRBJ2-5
TGTGCCAGCAGCCATGGGACAAAAGAGACCCAGTACTTC
CASSHGTKETQYF
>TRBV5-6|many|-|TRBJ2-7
TGTGCCACTTCGGACCTCTACGAGCAGTACTTC
CATSDLYEQYF
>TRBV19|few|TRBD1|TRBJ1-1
TGTGCCAGTAACCGGGACAGGGGCCATTCCGAAGCTTTCTTT
CASNRDRGHSEAFF
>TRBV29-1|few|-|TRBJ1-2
TGCAGCGTTGAAACGGGACACGTCTATGGCTACACCTTC
CSVETGHVYGYTF
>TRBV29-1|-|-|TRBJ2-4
TGCAGCGTGGAATACTCCGCCAAAAACATTCAGTACTTC
CSVEYSAKNIQYF
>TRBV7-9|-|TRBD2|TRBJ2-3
TGTGCCAGCAGCTTACGACTAGCGAGCACAGATACGCAGTATTTT
CASSLRLASTDTQYF
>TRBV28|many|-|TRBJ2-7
TGTGCCAGCCAGGAGAGCTACGAGCAGTACTTC
CASQESYEQYF
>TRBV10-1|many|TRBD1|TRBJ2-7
TGCGCCAGCAGTGAAGACAGGGTCTACGAGCAGTACTTC
CASSEDRVYEQYF
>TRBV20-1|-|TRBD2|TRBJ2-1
TGCAGTGCTAGCGACACTAGCGGAGAGACCCAGTTCTTC
CSASDTSGETQFF
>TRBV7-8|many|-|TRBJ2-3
TGTGCCAGCAGCTTAGTCGGGCGCATGGGGGATACGCAGTATTTT
CASSLVGRMGDTQYF
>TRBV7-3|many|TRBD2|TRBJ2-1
TGTGCCAGCAGCCTTGGGACTAGCGGGAGCAATGAGCAGTTCTTC
CASSLGTSGSNEQFF